These 28 T cell receptor beta chains were sequenced from one sample in a study of metastatic and nonmetastatic thyroid tumors. TCRdb re-analyzed the PCR reads using MiXCR. Of over 30,000 clones listed, 20% to 25% are singletons. Treatment of any kind had been given to no patient before thyroid surgery. The specimen was tumor tissue. These receptors all stem from a male donor with papillary thyroid cancer or a benign thyroid nodule (not recorded which). Some clones in this sample may be carry-over from other donors' samples.

The chain combines TRBV15 with TRBJ1-5; 9 positions agree with TRBD1. The V gene end was trimmed by 0 bases and the J gene end by 7 bases; junction bases not matched to a gene: 7. This CDR3 has 16 amino acids. Germline V gene sequence: CDR1 LNHNV, CDR2 YYDKDF (reference sequence). CDR3 protein: CATSRDPGQGGQPQHF. The CDR3 DNA reads as TGTGCCACCAGCAGAGACCCGGGACAGGGCGGCCAGCCCCAGCATTTT.

This clone came up many times. The V call is TRBV19, the J call TRBJ1-2; a weak D match, TRBD1 (5 bases). This CDR3 region has 13 residues. Trimming pared 7 bases from V and 3 bases from J, leaving 12 bases between. The germline gives CDR1 LNHDA, CDR2 SQIVND (reference sequence). As DNA, the CDR3 is TGTGCCAGTACAGGGAAGGAGGACTATGGCTACACCTTC. Protein product: CASTGKEDYGYTF.

This clone was observed many times. The CDR3: CASSPTSGRHSYNEQFF. The CDR3 DNA sequence: TGTGCCAGCAGCCCGACTAGCGGGAGGCACTCCTACAATGAGCAGTTCTTC. This sequence joins TRBV7-8 and TRBJ2-1, with TRBD2 matching 13 bases. Trimming cost V 5 bases and J 0 bases; bases outside gene matches: 4. The CDR3 length is 17 residues. Looked up from germline, CDR1 is SGHVS and CDR2 is FQNEAQ.

The chain couples TRBV4-2 to TRBJ2-1; TRBD2 might be the D (6 bases). The CDR3 extends over 18 amino acids. CDR1 LGHNA and CDR2 YNFKEQ come from the germline V gene. V lost 4 bases and J lost 0, with 19 bases in between. The CDR3 DNA sequence: TGTGCCAGCAGCCGAAAGATAGGGACTCCCAACTCCTACAATGAGCAGTTCTTC. It is translated as CASSRKIGTPNSYNEQFF.

The chain carries TRBV6-7 and TRBJ2-3; TRBD1 matches 10 bases. TRBV6-7 is designated an ORF whose function remains uncertain. The J segment lost 5 bases and the V segment lost 10 bases, leaving 24 bases of the junction unmatched. The CDR3 length is 19 residues. The CDR3 DNA sequence: TGTGCCACCCGGGACAGGGGCGTTCCGGGACTAGAACACATAGATACGCAGTATTTT. Encoded protein: CATRDRGVPGLEHIDTQYF.

The rearrangement joins TRBV20-1 to TRBJ1-6; 7 bases fit TRBD1. With 4 bases clipped from V and 5 bases from J, the junction kept 8 bases outside the gene matches. The V gene's germline CDR1 is DFQATT and CDR2 SNEGSKA (reference sequence). The CDR3 contains 15 residues. In nucleotides, the CDR3 is TGCAGTGCTACGGGAAAGGGGGCTAATAATTCACCCCTCCACTTT. Encoded protein: CSATGKGANNSPLHF.

By share of the sample, this clone is medium-sized. V is TRBV19 and J is TRBJ1-2; D perhaps matches TRBD1 (6 bases). CDR1 is LNHDA, CDR2 SQIVND, per germline (reference sequence). This CDR3 has 13 residues. V lost 11 bases, J lost 3 bases, and 16 bases lay in between. CDR3 nucleotides: TGTGCCGCCCGGGACATGAAGGACTATGGCTACACCTTC. As protein: CAARDMKDYGYTF.

V is TRBV15 and J is TRBJ2-6, with no clear D. The CDR3 covers 15 residues. Looked up from germline, CDR1 is LNHNV and CDR2 is YYDKDF (reference sequence). V lost 4 bases to trimming and J lost 2 bases, with 9 bases between them. The CDR3 coding sequence is TGTGCCACCAGCAATGGTCTCCCTGGGGCCAACGTCCTGACTTTC. Amino acids: CATSNGLPGANVLTF. The full variable domain, its missing parts supplied by reference TRBV15 and TRBJ2-6, is DAMVIQNPRYQVTQFGKPVTLSCSQTLNHNVMYWYQQKSSQAPKLLFHYYDKDFNNEADTPDNFQSRRPNTSFCFLDIRSPGLGDTAMYLCATSNGLPGANVLTFGAGSRLTVL.

This clone showed up many times. The gene calls are TRBV7-9 and TRBJ1-4, with TRBD1 matching over 7 bases. The CDR3 is 17 residues long. Germline CDR1 and CDR2: SEHNR and FQNEAQ (reference sequence). V lost 5 bases to trimming and J lost 8 bases; unmatched junction nucleotides: 17. CDR3 loop: CASSDSGQSLGREKLFF. DNA of the CDR3: TGTGCCAGCAGCGACTCGGGACAGTCATTAGGAAGGGAAAAACTGTTTTTT.

This clone ranks as medium-sized. The V call is TRBV28, the J call TRBJ2-7, with 10 bases that match TRBD2. This CDR3 region has 14 residues. CDR1 and CDR2 from the germline V gene are MDHEN and SYDVKM. V shed 6 bases and J 0 bases; nucleotides not matched to a gene: 2. Here the CDR3 reads CASRGLAASYEQYF. In DNA, the CDR3 is TGTGCCAGCAGAGGACTAGCGGCCTCCTACGAGCAGTACTTC. Variable domain in full (rest from reference TRBV28 and TRBJ2-7): DVKVTQSSRYLVKRTGEKVFLECVQDMDHENMFWYRQDPGLGLRLIYFSYDVKMKEKGDIPEGYSVSREKKERFSLILESASTNQTSMYLCASRGLAASYEQYFGPGTRLTVT.

This clone was found many times. The V and J genes are TRBV3-1 and TRBJ2-2, with D uncertain. This CDR3 has 15 amino acids. In germline, CDR1 is LGHDT, CDR2 YNNKEL (reference sequence). With 0 bases removed from V and 2 bases from J, the gap between germline ends came to 7 bases. The DNA of the CDR3 is TGTGCCAGCAGCCAAGAAAAGGCAAACACCGGGGAGCTGTTTTTT. Translating it yields CASSQEKANTGELFF.

There are many counts of this clone. V usage is TRBV6-1 and J usage is TRBJ2-2, with D perhaps TRBD2 (6 bases). Per the germline V gene, CDR1 is MNHNS and CDR2 is SASEGT. The length of the CDR3 is 14 residues. With 2 bases removed from V and 6 bases from J, the gap between germline ends came to 10 bases. DNA for the CDR3: TGTGCCAGCAGTGAATCGGGGGAAGCCGGGGAGCTGTTTTTT. As protein: CASSESGEAGELFF.

The chain employs TRBV20-1 and TRBJ1-2, with a weak D call TRBD1 (5 bases). Germline-derived CDR1 and CDR2 are DFQATT and SNEGSKA (reference sequence). There are 15 residues in the CDR3. The V end lost 3 bases, the J end lost 1 base, and 15 bases lay between the germline ends. For the CDR3, the DNA is TGCAGTGCTAGCGGGACGGCCTTTCTTAACTATGGCTACACCTTC. Protein sequence: CSASGTAFLNYGYTF.

This clone was recorded many times. The chain links TRBV6-1 to TRBJ2-5; D is possibly TRBD1 (5 bases). Between the trimmed V and J ends, which lost 6 bases and 5 bases, there was a span of 19 bases. CDR3 length: 15 amino acids. The germline V gene has CDR1 MNHNS and CDR2 SASEGT. The DNA of the CDR3 is TGTGCCAGCAGCCTTGGTGCAGGGCTTGGGGAGACCCAGTACTTC. Translating it yields CASSLGAGLGETQYF.

This chain uses TRBV20-1 with TRBJ1-1; D gene ambiguous. This CDR3 is 15 amino acids long. Germline CDR1 DFQATT, CDR2 SNEGSKA (reference sequence). With 1 base removed from V and 1 base from J, the gap between germline ends came to 13 bases. CDR3 sequence reads: CSARVYQRGNTEAFF. The DNA of the CDR3 is TGCAGTGCTAGAGTCTATCAGCGGGGGAACACTGAAGCTTTCTTT.

The chain uses TRBV11-2 and TRBJ2-1; D gene ambiguous. V was cut by 3 bases and J by 5 bases, with 8 bases left in between. The CDR3 extends over 13 amino acids. Looked up from germline, CDR1 is SGHAT and CDR2 is FQNNGV. CDR3 region: CASSFSRNNEQFF. The CDR3 region has the DNA TGTGCCAGCAGCTTCAGCAGGAACAATGAGCAGTTCTTC.

This sequence joins TRBV9 and TRBJ1-2; 9 bases fit TRBD1. The CDR3 has 14 amino acids. Per germline, CDR1 SGDLS and CDR2 YYNGEE. The junction had 8 bases not matched to a gene; V was cut back by 4 bases and J by 7 bases. DNA of the CDR3: TGTGCCAGCAGCCCACCGGGACAGGGTGTTGGCTACACCTTC. Translated, it gives CASSPPGQGVGYTF.

In this sample, this clone turned up many times. CDR3 coding DNA: TGTGCCAGCAGCTTAGAGGCTAGCGGGAGGGGGAAGAATGAGCAGTTCTTC. It yields the protein CASSLEASGRGKNEQFF. The chain couples TRBV7-6 to TRBJ2-1; the match to TRBD2 covers 12 bases. This CDR3 contains 17 residues. The junction had 8 bases not matched to a gene; V was cut back by 1 base and J by 7 bases. CDR1 and CDR2 (germline): SGHVS, FNYEAQ.

In this sample, this clone turned up many times. The V gene is TRBV13, the J gene TRBJ1-2, with a weak D call TRBD1 (5 bases). V was cut by 7 bases and J by 6 bases, with 21 bases left in between. The CDR3 spans 15 residues. Looked up from germline, CDR1 is PRHDT and CDR2 is FYEKMQ (reference sequence). CDR3 region: CASNSLGTVSNGYTF. In DNA, the CDR3 is TGTGCCAGCAACTCCTTGGGGACGGTTTCTAATGGCTACACCTTC. Combining the CDR3 with reference TRBV13 and TRBJ1-2 gives the whole variable domain AAGVIQSPRHLIKEKRETATLKCYPIPRHDTVYWYQQGPGQDPQFLISFYEKMQSDKGSIPDRFSAQQFSDYHSELNMSSLELGDSALYFCASNSLGTVSNGYTFGSGTRLTVV.

By its share, this clone is medium-sized. The chain joins TRBV5-1 to TRBJ1-1; D is possibly TRBD1 (5 bases). Germline loops: CDR1 SGHRS, CDR2 YFSETQ. V lost 5 bases to trimming and J lost 1 base, with 12 bases between them. This CDR3 spans 14 amino acids. The CDR3 bases are TGCGCCAGCAGATTCGGGACGGAGAACACTGAAGCTTTCTTT. This translates into CASRFGTENTEAFF.

This clone was recorded many times. This chain joins TRBV27 and TRBJ1-5; D unclear. Per the germline V gene, CDR1 is MNHEY and CDR2 is SMNVEV (reference sequence). CDR3 size: 15 residues. The V end was cut by 1 base, the J end by 3 bases, with 10 bases between. The CDR3 protein is CASSLYGSANQPQHF. The DNA for the CDR3 is TGTGCCAGCAGTTTATACGGGAGCGCCAATCAGCCCCAGCATTTT.

At least ten counts were recorded for this clone. The gene calls are TRBV5-5 and TRBJ2-2; 12 nucleotides match TRBD2. CDR3 length equals 16 residues. J gave up 5 bases and V 0 bases, and 2 bases lay outside the gene matches. CDR1 SGHKS and CDR2 YYEKEE come from the germline V gene (reference sequence). Written as DNA, the CDR3 is TGTGCCAGCAGCTTGGCCGGACTAGCGGGAACCGGGGAGCTGTTTTTT. Amino acid sequence: CASSLAGLAGTGELFF.

This clone was seen only a few times. The rearrangement uses TRBV6-1 and TRBJ2-2; 7 bases match TRBD2. The germline gives CDR1 MNHNS, CDR2 SASEGT. V shed 1 base and J 4 bases; nucleotides not matched to a gene: 9. This CDR3 comprises 17 residues. This CDR3 is CASSEVWRGTSTGELFF. CDR3 coding DNA: TGTGCCAGCAGTGAAGTCTGGCGGGGGACCTCCACCGGGGAGCTGTTTTTT.

This clone was counted only a few times. The germline gene is not matched at one end of the junction; a read error may be the cause. This sequence joins TRBV7-2 and TRBJ1-5, with 7 bases identical to TRBD1. CDR3 size: 15 residues. Germline CDR1 SGHTA, CDR2 FQGNSA. Here the CDR3 reads CAISLTVQGIQPQHF. CDR3 bases: TGTGCCATCAGCCTAACGGTACAGGGGATTCAGCCCCAGCATTTT.

This clone was seen at least ten times. The chain links TRBV12-3 or TRBV12-4 to TRBJ2-1; 12 bases align to TRBD2. The junction had 4 bases not matched to a gene; V was cut back by 4 bases and J by 9 bases. This CDR3 is built from 14 residues. The CDR3 coding sequence is TGTGCCAGCAGTTCTAGCGGGAGGGCAAGTGAGCAGTTCTTC. As protein: CASSSSGRASEQFF.

This clone was counted ten times or more. The chain has TRBV30 and TRBJ2-3, with TRBD2 as a possible D gene (6 bases). Looked up from germline, CDR1 is GTSNPN and CDR2 is SVGIG (reference sequence). V lost 1 base to trimming and J lost 5 bases, with 19 bases between them. The CDR3 totals 16 residues. DNA of the CDR3: TGTGCCTGGAGTGCCCATTCTAGCGAACACGGAGATACGCAGTATTTT. Its protein is CAWSAHSSEHGDTQYF.

In regard to this clone: Relative to the germline gene, one junction end is altered; a read error may explain this. The J gene is TRBJ1-6, the V gene TRBV28; perhaps TRBD1 as D (5 bases). Germline lookup yields CDR1 MDHEN and CDR2 SYDVKM. CDR3 size: 15 residues. For the CDR3, the DNA is TGTGTCAGCAGTACCACCGGGAGGGGTCGATCACCCCTTCACTTT. Translated: CVSSTTGRGRSPLHF.

This clone was detected ten times or more. This sequence joins TRBV19 and TRBJ2-7; 9 nucleotides agree with TRBD2. Trimming took 10 bases from V and 5 from J; bases not matched to a gene: 18. The germline gives CDR1 LNHDA, CDR2 SQIVND (reference sequence). The CDR3 loop spans 16 amino acids. The CDR3 region is CATKGRGGLAGNEQYF. CDR3 sequence (DNA): TGTGCCACAAAAGGTAGAGGTGGGCTAGCGGGAAACGAGCAGTACTTC.